The 10 T cell receptor beta chains below were found in one sample sequenced in a study of graft-versus-host responses after intestinal transplantation. The method was immunoSEQ multiplex PCR; TCRdb's version includes in-frame clones alone and lacks a portion of them. The data show under 20,000 clones, with approximately 86% seen just once and 9.4% held by the top ten. The sequencing here drew on PBMCs, taken around 230 days after intestinal transplant. The receptor source for this set is a human patient who received an intestinal transplant, so some T cells may come from the graft donor.

The chain is built from TRBV5-1 and TRBJ2-5; unclear D gene. Germline V gene lookup returns CDR1 SGHRS and CDR2 YFSETQ. Trimming removed 0 bases from V and 0 bases from J, with 9 bases in between. This CDR3 contains 15 residues. The CDR3 here is CASSLVQRNQETQYF. As DNA, the CDR3 is TGCGCCAGCAGCTTGGTACAGCGAAACCAAGAGACCCAGTACTTC.

This chain connects TRBV28 to TRBJ2-7; D is undetermined. With 5 bases removed from V and 2 bases from J, the gap between germline ends came to 10 bases. This CDR3 spans 13 amino acids. Per germline, CDR1 MDHEN and CDR2 SYDVKM. The CDR3: CASSGLVTYEQYF. For the CDR3, the DNA is TGTGCCAGCAGTGGTCTGGTGACCTACGAGCAGTACTTC. The variable domain in full, with the rest retrieved from reference TRBV28 and TRBJ2-7, is DVKVTQSSRYLVKRTGEKVFLECVQDMDHENMFWYRQDPGLGLRLIYFSYDVKMKEKGDIPEGYSVSREKKERFSLILESASTNQTSMYLCASSGLVTYEQYFGPGTRLTVT.

This clone was counted once. This chain uses TRBV30 with TRBJ2-3; D might be TRBD1 (6 bases). From germline, CDR1 is GTSNPN and CDR2 SVGIG (reference sequence). The CDR3 spans 14 residues. V lost 5 bases, J lost 5 bases, and 17 bases lay in between. In DNA form, the CDR3 reads TGTGCCTGGGTCAACAGGGAAGGAGGAGATACGCAGTATTTT. Its protein product is CAWVNREGGDTQYF.

The V and J genes are TRBV6-1 and TRBJ2-3; maybe TRBD1 (6 bases). The length of the CDR3 is 13 residues. Trimming pared 10 bases from V and 1 base from J, leaving 12 bases between. Germline loops: CDR1 MNHNS, CDR2 SASEGT. CDR3 loop: CAITGLGTDTQYF. The CDR3, as DNA: TGTGCCATCACAGGGTTAGGCACAGATACGCAGTATTTT.

The chain recombines TRBV19 with TRBJ1-1; TRBD1 might be the D (6 bases). The CDR3 runs to 13 residues. CDR1 and CDR2 from the germline V gene are LNHDA and SQIVND (reference sequence). The germline V and J ends were trimmed by 4 bases and 3 bases, with 9 bases remaining between them. CDR3 residues: CASSTGDYTEAFF. Written as DNA, the CDR3 is TGTGCCAGTAGTACAGGGGATTACACTGAAGCTTTCTTT. Variable domain in full (rest from reference TRBV19 and TRBJ1-1): DGGITQSPKYLFRKEGQNVTLSCEQNLNHDAMYWYRQDPGQGLRLIYYSQIVNDFQKGDIAEGYSVSREKKESFPLTVTSAQKNPTAFYLCASSTGDYTEAFFGQGTRLTVV.

The chain links TRBV21-1 to TRBJ2-4. TRBV21-1 is a pseudogene segment. The CDR3 length is 9 residues. Written as DNA, the CDR3 is TGTGCCAGCAGCAAAATTCAGTACTTC. This gives the protein CASSKIQYF.

The CDR3 DNA follows: TGTGCCAGCAGCCTCGGGACAGGGTACCAAAAACTGTTTTTT. It yields the protein CASSLGTGYQKLFF. The gene calls are TRBV13 and TRBJ1-4; TRBD1 aligns across 9 bases. CDR1 is PRHDT and CDR2 is FYEKMQ in the germline V gene (reference sequence). The V and J ends lost 5 bases and 9 bases, in that order; junction bases with no gene match: 7. This CDR3 is built from 14 residues.

The gene calls are TRBV5-6 and TRBJ2-7; TRBD1 matches at 7 bases. The CDR3 length is 15 residues. The V and J ends lost 2 bases and 4 bases, in that order; junction bases with no gene match: 9. Germline V lookup: CDR1 SGHDT, CDR2 YYEEEE. The DNA of the CDR3 is TGTGCCAGCAGCTTACACCCCCGGGACAGTTACGAGCAGTACTTC. It is translated as CASSLHPRDSYEQYF.

In regard to this clone: Because it lacks the conserved phenylalanine or tryptophan at the end, this CDR3 is likely a read error. The limits of the CDR3 on the DNA are not certain, so only TCRdb's listed CDR3 is given. V and J are TRBV5-1 and TRBJ1-4; no DNA check was done on the table's D call, TRBD1. The CDR3 comprises 9 residues, both ends counted. Germline assignment: CDR1 SGHRS and CDR2 YFSETQ. The CDR3 protein is CASSLGQGI.

Only a few counts were recorded for this clone. The chain carries TRBV14 and TRBJ2-7, with D perhaps matching TRBD2 (5 bases). The CDR3 covers 12 residues. Trimming stripped 5 bases from V and 5 bases from J, with 10 bases between. Germline V gene sequence: CDR1 SGHDN, CDR2 FVKESK. The CDR3 protein is CASSLTRDEQYF. CDR3 DNA: TGTGCCAGCAGCTTAACGCGGGACGAGCAGTACTTC.